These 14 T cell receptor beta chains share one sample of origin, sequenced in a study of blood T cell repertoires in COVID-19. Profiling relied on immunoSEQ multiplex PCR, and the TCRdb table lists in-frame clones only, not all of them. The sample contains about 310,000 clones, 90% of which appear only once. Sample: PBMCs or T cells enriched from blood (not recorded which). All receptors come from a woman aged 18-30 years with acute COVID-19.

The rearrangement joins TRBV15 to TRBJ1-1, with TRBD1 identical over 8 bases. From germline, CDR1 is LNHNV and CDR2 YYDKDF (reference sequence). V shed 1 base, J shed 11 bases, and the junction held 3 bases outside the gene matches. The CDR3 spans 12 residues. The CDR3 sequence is CATSRVQGGAFF. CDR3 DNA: TGTGCCACCAGCAGAGTACAGGGGGGCGCTTTCTTT.

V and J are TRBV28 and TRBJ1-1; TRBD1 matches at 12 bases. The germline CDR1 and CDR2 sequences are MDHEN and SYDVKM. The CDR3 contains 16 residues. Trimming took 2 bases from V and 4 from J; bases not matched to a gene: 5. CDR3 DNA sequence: TGTGCCAGCAGTTTAGGGACAGGGGGCATTGGCACTGAAGCTTTCTTT. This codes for CASSLGTGGIGTEAFF.

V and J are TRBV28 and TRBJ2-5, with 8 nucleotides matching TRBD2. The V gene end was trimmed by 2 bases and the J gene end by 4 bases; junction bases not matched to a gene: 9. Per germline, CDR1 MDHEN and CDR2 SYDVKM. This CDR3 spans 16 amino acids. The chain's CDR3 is CASSLGAGGLGETQYF. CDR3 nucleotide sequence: TGTGCCAGCAGTTTAGGTGCGGGAGGTTTAGGAGAGACCCAGTACTTC.

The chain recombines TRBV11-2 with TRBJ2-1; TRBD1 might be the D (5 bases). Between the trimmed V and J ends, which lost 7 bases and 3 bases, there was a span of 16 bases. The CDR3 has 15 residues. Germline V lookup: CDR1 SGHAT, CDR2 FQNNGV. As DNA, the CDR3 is TGTGCCAGCATACTTACAGGTTACAGCTACAATGAGCAGTTCTTC. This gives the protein CASILTGYSYNEQFF.

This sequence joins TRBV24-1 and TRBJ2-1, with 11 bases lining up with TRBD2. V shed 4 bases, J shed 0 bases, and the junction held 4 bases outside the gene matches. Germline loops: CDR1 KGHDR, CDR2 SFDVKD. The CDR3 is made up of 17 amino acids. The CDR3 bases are TGTGCCACCAGTGACGGACTAGCGGGCGTCTCCTACAATGAGCAGTTCTTC. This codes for CATSDGLAGVSYNEQFF.

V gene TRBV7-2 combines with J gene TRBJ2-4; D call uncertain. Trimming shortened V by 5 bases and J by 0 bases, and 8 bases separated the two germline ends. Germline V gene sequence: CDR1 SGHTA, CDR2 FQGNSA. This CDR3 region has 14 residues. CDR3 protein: CASSQVLAKNIQYF. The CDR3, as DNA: TGTGCCAGCAGCCAGGTCCTAGCCAAAAACATTCAGTACTTC.

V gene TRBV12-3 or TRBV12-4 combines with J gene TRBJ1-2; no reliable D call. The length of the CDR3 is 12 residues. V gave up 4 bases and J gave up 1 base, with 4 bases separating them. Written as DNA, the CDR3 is TGTGCCAGCAGTTCTCTTAACTATGGCTACACCTTC. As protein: CASSSLNYGYTF.

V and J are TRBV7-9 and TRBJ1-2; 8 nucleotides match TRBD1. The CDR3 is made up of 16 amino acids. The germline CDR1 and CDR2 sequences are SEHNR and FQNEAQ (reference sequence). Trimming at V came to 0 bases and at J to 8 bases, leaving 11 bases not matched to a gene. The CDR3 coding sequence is TGTGCCAGCAGCTTAGCTGGGTCCAGGGGGCATTACGGCTACACCTTC. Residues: CASSLAGSRGHYGYTF.

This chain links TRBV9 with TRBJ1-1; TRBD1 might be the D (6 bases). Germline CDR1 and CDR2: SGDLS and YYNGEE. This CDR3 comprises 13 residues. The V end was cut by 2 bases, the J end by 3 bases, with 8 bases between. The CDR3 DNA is TGTGCCAGCAGCGTCCAGGGGTACACTGAAGCTTTCTTT. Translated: CASSVQGYTEAFF.

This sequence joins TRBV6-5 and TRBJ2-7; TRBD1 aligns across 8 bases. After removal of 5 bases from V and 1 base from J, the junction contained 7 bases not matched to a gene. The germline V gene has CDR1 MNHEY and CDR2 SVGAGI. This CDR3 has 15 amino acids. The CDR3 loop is CASSPGQGTSYEQYF. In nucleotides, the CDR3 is TGTGCCAGCAGTCCCGGACAGGGCACATCCTACGAGCAGTACTTC.

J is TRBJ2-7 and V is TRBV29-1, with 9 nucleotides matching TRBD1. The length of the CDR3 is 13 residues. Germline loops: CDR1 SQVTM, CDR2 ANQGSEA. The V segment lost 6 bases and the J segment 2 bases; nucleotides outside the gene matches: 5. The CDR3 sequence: CSVGTGWAYEQYF. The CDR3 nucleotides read TGCAGCGTCGGGACAGGGTGGGCCTACGAGCAGTACTTC.

CDR3 loop: CASSPPAGQSRGYTF. CDR3 nucleotides: TGTGCCAGCAGTCCGCCGGCAGGACAGTCGCGTGGCTACACCTTC. The V and J genes are TRBV27 and TRBJ1-2; perhaps TRBD1 as D (6 bases). The CDR3 totals 15 residues. Germline CDR1 MNHEY, CDR2 SMNVEV (reference sequence). The V end was cut by 5 bases, the J end by 7 bases, with 20 bases between.

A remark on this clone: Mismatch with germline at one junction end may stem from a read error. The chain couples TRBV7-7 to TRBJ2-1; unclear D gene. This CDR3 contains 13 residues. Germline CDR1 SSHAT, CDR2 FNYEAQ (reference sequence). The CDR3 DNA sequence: TGTGCTAGCAGCCCGACAATATACAATGAGCAGTTCTTC. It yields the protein CASSPTIYNEQFF. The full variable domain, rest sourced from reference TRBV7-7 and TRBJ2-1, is GAGVSQSPRYKVTKRGQDVTLRCDPISSHATLYWYQQALGQGPEFLTYFNYEAQPDKSGLPSDRFSAERPEGSISTLTIQRTEQRDSAMYRCASSPTIYNEQFFGPGTRLTVL.

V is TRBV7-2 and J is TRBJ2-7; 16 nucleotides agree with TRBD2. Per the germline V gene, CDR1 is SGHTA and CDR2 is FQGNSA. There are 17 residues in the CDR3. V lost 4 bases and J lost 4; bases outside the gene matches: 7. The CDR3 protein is CASSSGTSGRVGYEQYF. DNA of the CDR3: TGTGCCAGCAGCTCTGGGACTAGCGGGAGGGTTGGGTACGAGCAGTACTTC.